The sample holds a few counts of the clone carrying this T cell receptor beta chain. The target antigen is unknown. The sample is drawn from a study of cytomegalovirus exposure and HLA in healthy donors. Amplification used 60 Vbeta primers and 13 Jbeta primers. Sequenced by immunoSEQ multiplex PCR; TCRdb stores in-frame clones only, minus some. Of around 120,000 clones in the sample, 9% to 10% are singletons; the top ten hold approximately 3%. Overall study findings and caveats: Most subjects had HLA-A and HLA-B alleles reportedly predicted accurately by TCR beta sequences.

The length of the CDR3 is 17 residues. CDR1 SEHNR and CDR2 FQNEAQ come from the germline V gene (reference sequence). J lost 9 bases, V lost 1 base, and 11 bases had no gene match. This chain links TRBV7-9 with TRBJ2-1, with 11 bases that match TRBD2. The specimen sequenced was PBMCs. The TCR was taken from a man younger than 45 in good health and CMV-seronegative. The CDR3 here is CASSLGADSGGAGEQFF. The CDR3 DNA is TGTGCCAGCAGCTTAGGAGCGGATAGCGGGGGGGCTGGTGAGCAGTTCTTC.